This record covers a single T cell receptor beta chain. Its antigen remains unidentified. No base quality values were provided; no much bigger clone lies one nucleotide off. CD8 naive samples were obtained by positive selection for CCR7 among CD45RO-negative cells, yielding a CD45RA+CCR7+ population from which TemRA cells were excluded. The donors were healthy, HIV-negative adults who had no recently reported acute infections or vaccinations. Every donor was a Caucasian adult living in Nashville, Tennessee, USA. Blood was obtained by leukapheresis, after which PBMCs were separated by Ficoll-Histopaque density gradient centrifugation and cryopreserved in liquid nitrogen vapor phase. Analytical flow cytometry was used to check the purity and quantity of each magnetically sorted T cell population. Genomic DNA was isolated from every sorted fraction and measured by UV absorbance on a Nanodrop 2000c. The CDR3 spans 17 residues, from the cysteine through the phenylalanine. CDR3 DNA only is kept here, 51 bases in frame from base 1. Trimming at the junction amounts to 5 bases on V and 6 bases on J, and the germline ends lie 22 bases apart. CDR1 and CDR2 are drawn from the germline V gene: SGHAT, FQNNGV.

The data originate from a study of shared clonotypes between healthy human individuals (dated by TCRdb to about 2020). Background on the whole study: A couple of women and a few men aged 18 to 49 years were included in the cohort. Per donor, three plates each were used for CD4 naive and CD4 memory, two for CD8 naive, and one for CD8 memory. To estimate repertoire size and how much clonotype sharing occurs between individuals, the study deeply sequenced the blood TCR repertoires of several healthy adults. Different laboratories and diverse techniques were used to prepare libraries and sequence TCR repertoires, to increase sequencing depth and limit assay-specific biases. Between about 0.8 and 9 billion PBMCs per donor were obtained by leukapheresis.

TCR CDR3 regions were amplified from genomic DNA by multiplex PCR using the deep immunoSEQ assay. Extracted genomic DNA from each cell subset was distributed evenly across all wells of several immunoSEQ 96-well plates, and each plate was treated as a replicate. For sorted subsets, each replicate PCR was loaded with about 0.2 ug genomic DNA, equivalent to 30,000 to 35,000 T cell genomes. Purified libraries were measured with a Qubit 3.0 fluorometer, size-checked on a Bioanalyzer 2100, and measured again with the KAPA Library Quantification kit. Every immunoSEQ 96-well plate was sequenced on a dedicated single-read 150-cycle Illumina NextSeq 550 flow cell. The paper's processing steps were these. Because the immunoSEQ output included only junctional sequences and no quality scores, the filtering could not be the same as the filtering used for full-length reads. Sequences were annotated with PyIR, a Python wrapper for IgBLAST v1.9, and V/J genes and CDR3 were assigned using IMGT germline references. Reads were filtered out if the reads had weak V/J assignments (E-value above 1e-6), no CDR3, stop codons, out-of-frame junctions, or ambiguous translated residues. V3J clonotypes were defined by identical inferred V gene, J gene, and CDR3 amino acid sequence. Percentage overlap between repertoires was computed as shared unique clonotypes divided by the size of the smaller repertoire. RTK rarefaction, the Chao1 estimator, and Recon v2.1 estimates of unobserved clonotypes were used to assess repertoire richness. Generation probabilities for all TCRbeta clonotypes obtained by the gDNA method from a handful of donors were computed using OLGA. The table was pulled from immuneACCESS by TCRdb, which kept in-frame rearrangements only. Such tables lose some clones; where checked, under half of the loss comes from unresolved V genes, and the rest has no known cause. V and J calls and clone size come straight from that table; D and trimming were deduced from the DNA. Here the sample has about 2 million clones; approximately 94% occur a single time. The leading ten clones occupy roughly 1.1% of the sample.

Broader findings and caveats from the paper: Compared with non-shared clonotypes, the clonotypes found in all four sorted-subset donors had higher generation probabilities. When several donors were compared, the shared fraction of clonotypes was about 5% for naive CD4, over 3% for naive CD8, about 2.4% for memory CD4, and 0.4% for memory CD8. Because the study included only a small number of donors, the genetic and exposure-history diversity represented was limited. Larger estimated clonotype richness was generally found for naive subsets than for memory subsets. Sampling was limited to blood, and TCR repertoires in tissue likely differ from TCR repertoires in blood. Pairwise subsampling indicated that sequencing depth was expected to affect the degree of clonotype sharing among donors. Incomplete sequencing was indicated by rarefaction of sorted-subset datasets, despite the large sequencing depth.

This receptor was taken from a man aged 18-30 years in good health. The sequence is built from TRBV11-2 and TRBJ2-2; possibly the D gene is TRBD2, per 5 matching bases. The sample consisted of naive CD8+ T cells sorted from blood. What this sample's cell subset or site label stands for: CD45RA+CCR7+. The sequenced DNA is TGTGCCAGCAGCCTTCCGGGAACCCCCCTAGAGGCCGGGGAGCTGTTTTTT. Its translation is CASSLPGTPLEAGELFF.